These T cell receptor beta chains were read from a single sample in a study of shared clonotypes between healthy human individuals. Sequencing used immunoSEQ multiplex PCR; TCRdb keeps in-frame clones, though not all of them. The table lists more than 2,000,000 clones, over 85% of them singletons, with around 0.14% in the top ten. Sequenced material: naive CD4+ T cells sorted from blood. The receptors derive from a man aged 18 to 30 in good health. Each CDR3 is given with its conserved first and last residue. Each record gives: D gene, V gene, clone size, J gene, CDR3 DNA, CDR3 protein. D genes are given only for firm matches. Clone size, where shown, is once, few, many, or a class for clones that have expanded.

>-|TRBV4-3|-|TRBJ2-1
TGCGCCAGCAGCCAAGTACTCGCGGCCCCCTACAATGAGCAGTTCTTC
CASSQVLAAPYNEQFF
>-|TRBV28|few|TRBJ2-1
TGTGCCAGCAGTTTTCGTTTGACAGGTGGAGAGTTCTTC
CASSFRLTGGEFF
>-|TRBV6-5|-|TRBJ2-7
TGTGCCAGCTCACGGACCGGGACTTCCTACGAGCAGTACTTC
CASSRTGTSYEQYF
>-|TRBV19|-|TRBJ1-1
TGTGCCAGCCGGGCACCCGGGGGGCGCCCGGAAGCTTTCTTT
CASRAPGGRPEAFF
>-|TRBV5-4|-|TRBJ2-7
TGTGCCAGCAGCGGCCCCGGACGGGACTCCTACGAGCAGTACTTC
CASSGPGRDSYEQYF
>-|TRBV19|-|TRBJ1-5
TGTGCCAGTAGAGTCCAGGGGTCGGAGCCCCAGCATTTT
CASRVQGSEPQHF
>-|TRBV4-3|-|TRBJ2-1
TGCGCCAGCAGCCAAGATACGGTAGGCTATGAGCAGTTCTTC
CASSQDTVGYEQFF
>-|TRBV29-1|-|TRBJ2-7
TGCAGCGGCCAAGGGGGGAGCTCCTACGAGCAGTACTTC
CSGQGGSSYEQYF
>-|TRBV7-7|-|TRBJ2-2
TGTGCTAGCTCCAGACAGCGCACCGGGGAGCTGTTTTTT
CASSRQRTGELFF
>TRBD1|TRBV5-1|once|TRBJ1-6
TGCGCCAGCAGCTTGGGGGGACAGGGGGCCGGTTCACCCCTCCACTTT
CASSLGGQGAGSPLHF
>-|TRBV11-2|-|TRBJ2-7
TGTGCCAGCAGCTTAGCGATGGGGGCCCTGAAGGGTTACGAGCAGTACTTC
CASSLAMGALKGYEQYF
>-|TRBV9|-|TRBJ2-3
TGTGCCAGCAGCGTAGTCTTCACAGATACGCAGTATTTT
CASSVVFTDTQYF
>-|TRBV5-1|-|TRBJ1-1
TGCGCCAGCAGCTTGGGACAGGAGGCGGAAGCTTTCTTT
CASSLGQEAEAFF
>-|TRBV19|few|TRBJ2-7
TGTGCCAGTAGTATCGGGCAGGGTCCCCTCTACGAGCAGTACTTC
CASSIGQGPLYEQYF
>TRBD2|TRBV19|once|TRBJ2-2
TGTGCCAGTAGTATGCGGGGAAGCGGGAGGGCCGGGGAGCTGTTTTTT
CASSMRGSGRAGELFF
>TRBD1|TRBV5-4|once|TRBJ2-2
TGTGCCAGCAGTCGCCGGGACAGGTTCGCGAACACCGGGGAGCTGTTTTTT
CASSRRDRFANTGELFF
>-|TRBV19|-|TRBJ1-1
TGTGCCAGTAGTGCCCCAGATGTTAAGGGATGGACTGAAGCTTTCTTT
CASSAPDVKGWTEAFF
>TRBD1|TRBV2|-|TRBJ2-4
TGTGCCAGTAGACTCTCCGGGACAGGGGCCAACATTCAGTACTTC
CASRLSGTGANIQYF
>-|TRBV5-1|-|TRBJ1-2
TGCGCCAGCAGCTTGGCTCAGGGGCCCAACTATGGCTACACCTTC
CASSLAQGPNYGYTF
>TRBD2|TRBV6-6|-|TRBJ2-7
TGTGCCAGCAGCCTCAGCGGGGGAACCTACGAGCAGTACTTC
CASSLSGGTYEQYF
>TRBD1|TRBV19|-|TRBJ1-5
TGTGCCAGTAGGACCGGGACAGGGACCAATCAGCCCCAGCATTTT
CASRTGTGTNQPQHF
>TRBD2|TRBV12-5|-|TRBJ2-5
TGTGCTAGTGGTACCAGGCGGGGGGAGACCCAGTACTTC
CASGTRRGETQYF
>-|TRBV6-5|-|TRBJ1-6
TGTGCCAGCAGCATTTCAGGGAATTCACCCCTCCACTTT
CASSISGNSPLHF
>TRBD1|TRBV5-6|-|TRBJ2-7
TGTGCCAGCAGCTTTGGGGACAGGGGATCCTACGAGCAGTACTTC
CASSFGDRGSYEQYF
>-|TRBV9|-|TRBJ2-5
TGTGCCAGCGGCCACAAGACGGGGACCCAAGAGACCCAGTACTTC
CASGHKTGTQETQYF
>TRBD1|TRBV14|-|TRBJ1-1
TGTGCCAGCAGCCAAGTTGGGACAGGGGGTCTGGTAGCTTTCTTT
CASSQVGTGGLVAFF
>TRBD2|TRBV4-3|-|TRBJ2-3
TGCGCCAGCAGACGAGTCTTAGCGGGAGGCACAGATACGCAGTATTTT
CASRRVLAGGTDTQYF
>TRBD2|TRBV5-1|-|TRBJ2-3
TGCGCCAGCAGCTCTACCCGGGGGGTCGCAGATACGCAGTATTTT
CASSSTRGVADTQYF
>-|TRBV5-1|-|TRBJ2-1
TGCGCCAGCAGCAGCTCAGGGGGGGAAAATGAGCAGTTCTTC
CASSSSGGENEQFF
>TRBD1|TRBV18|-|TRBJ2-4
TGTGCCAGCTCACCAGAGACAGGGCCGGGAAACATTCAGTACTTC
CASSPETGPGNIQYF
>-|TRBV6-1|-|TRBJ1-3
TGTGCCAGCAGTGGGCGCTCTGGAAACACCATATATTTT
CASSGRSGNTIYF
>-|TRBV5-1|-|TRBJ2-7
TGCGCCAGCAGCTTGGAGAGCGGCAAATTAGTGCAGTACTTC
CASSLESGKLVQYF
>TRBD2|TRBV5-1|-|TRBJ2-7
TGCGCCAGCAGCCTCCTGACTAGCGGCTCCTACGAGCAGTACTTC
CASSLLTSGSYEQYF
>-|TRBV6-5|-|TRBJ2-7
TGTGCCAGCAGGGGCCCCTTTAAGGGTGACGAGCAGTACTTC
CASRGPFKGDEQYF
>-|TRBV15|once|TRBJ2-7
TGTGCCACCAGCAGAGATATCCCGGACAGAGCGACTTACTACGAGCAGTACTTC
CATSRDIPDRATYYEQYF
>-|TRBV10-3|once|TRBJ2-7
TGTGCCATCAGTCTCGACAGCACCTACGAGCAGTACTTC
CAISLDSTYEQYF
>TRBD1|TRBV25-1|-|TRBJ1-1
TGTGCCAGCAGTGAAGGGAGACAGGGCGACACTGAAGCTTTCTTT
CASSEGRQGDTEAFF
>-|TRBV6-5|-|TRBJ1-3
TGTGCCAGCAAATCTGGAAACACCATATATTTT
CASKSGNTIYF
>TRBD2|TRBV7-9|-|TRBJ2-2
TGTGCCAGCAGCTTAGAGGGCGGGAGCATCACCGGGGAGCTGTTTTTT
CASSLEGGSITGELFF
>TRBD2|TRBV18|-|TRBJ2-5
TGTGCCAGCTGCCAGCGGGGGTCAGGAGAGACCCAGTACTTC
CASCQRGSGETQYF
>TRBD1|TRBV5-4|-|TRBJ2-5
TGTGCCAGCAGCTCTTTGGGGACAGGGTTAGAGACCCAGTACTTC
CASSSLGTGLETQYF
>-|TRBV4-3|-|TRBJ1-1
TGCGCCAGCAGCCAAGTTTGGGGGCCCTTGGGCACTGAAGCTTTCTTT
CASSQVWGPLGTEAFF
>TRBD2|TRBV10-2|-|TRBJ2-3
TGCGCCAGCAAACTAGCGGGAGGGGCAGATACGCAGTATTTT
CASKLAGGADTQYF
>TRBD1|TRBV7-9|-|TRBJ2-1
TGTGCCAGCAGCCGAGACAGGGGGCTAACCTACAATGAGCAGTTCTTC
CASSRDRGLTYNEQFF
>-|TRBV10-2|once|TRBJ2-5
TGCGCCACCCTGAGGGGGAAAGAGACCCAGTACTTC
CATLRGKETQYF
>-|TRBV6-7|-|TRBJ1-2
TGTGCCAGCACCAATAGGGGCAGGGGCGCATGGTGGGACACCTTC
CASTNRGRGAWWDTF
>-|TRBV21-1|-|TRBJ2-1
TGTGCCGGCAGCAAAGAAACTAGCGGGGGACCTGAGCAGTTCTTC
CAGSKETSGGPEQFF
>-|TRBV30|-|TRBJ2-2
TGTGCCTGGAGCCTAGGGGGGAGCACCGGGGAGCTGTTTTTT
CAWSLGGSTGELFF
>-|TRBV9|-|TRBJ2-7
TGTGCCAGCAGCTACACAGGGACAACCTACGAGCAGTACTTC
CASSYTGTTYEQYF
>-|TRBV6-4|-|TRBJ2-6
TGTGCCAGCAGTCCTACAGGAGCTGGGGCCAACGTCCTGACTTTC
CASSPTGAGANVLTF
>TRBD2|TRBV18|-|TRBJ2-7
TGTGCCAGCTCACCGGATAGCGGGTGGGGCGTGCAGTACTTC
CASSPDSGWGVQYF
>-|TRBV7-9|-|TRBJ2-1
TGTGCCAGCGGCCTCTCGCAGTTCTTC
CASGLSQFF
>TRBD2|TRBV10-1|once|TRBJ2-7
TGCGCCAACCACGGACTAGCGGGTTCGAGCTCCTACGAGCAGTACTTC
CANHGLAGSSSYEQYF
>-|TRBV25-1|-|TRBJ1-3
TGTGCCAGCGCTGCCCCAGGGGTTGCTGGAAACACCATATATTTT
CASAAPGVAGNTIYF